One and the same sample provided the 16 T cell receptor beta chains below, sequenced in a study of blood T cell repertoires in COVID-19 (dated by TCRdb to the early 2020s). The library was prepared using the immunoSEQ multiplex PCR assay. This immuneACCESS table, as held by TCRdb, lists in-frame sequences with V and J called but not all clones. Of the missing ones, under half trace to an unresolved V gene in checked studies; the others have no known cause. The sample records some 68,000 clones, about 92% of which are singletons. Under 0.65% of the sample is taken by the ten largest. Sequenced: peripheral blood. These receptors were obtained from a man in his fifties or sixties with COVID-19, enrolled during active disease.

The rearrangement uses TRBV4-1 and TRBJ2-4, with TRBD1 identical over 12 bases. The CDR3 totals 18 residues. From germline, CDR1 is MGHRA and CDR2 YSYEKL. J lost 0 bases, V lost 0 bases, and 3 bases had no gene match. Here the CDR3 reads CASSQDRDRGLAKNIQYF. CDR3 DNA: TGCGCCAGCAGCCAAGATAGGGACAGGGGGCTAGCCAAAAACATTCAGTACTTC.

The CDR3 loop reads CASSQGLGLYNEQFF. The CDR3 DNA sequence: TGTGCCAGCAGCCAAGGGCTGGGACTGTACAATGAGCAGTTCTTC. The rearrangement joins TRBV4-2 to TRBJ2-1; possible D gene TRBD2, 6 bases. Germline CDR1 is LGHNA and CDR2 is YNFKEQ. The CDR3 loop spans 15 amino acids. V was clipped by 1 base and J by 4 bases, with 11 bases between them.

The chain combines TRBV7-2 with TRBJ2-1, with TRBD1 identical over 9 bases. Trimming cost V 3 bases and J 7 bases; bases outside gene matches: 1. The germline gives CDR1 SGHTA, CDR2 FQGNSA. This CDR3 has 13 amino acids. The CDR3 DNA is TGTGCCAGCAGCTTGGGGACAGGGAATGAGCAGTTCTTC. Residues: CASSLGTGNEQFF.

This chain uses TRBV3-1 (or the pseudogene TRBV3-2) with TRBJ1-2; D gene unclear. This CDR3 comprises 15 residues. Germline loops: CDR1 LGHDT, CDR2 YNNKEL (reference sequence). Trimming left V 3 bases short and J 4 bases short, with 15 bases between. The CDR3: CASSQFTASFYGYTF. The CDR3 region has the DNA TGTGCCAGCAGCCAGTTTACAGCCTCTTTCTATGGCTACACCTTC.

The J gene is TRBJ2-5, the V gene TRBV29-1; 7 nucleotides line up with TRBD1. V shed 4 bases and J 3 bases; nucleotides not matched to a gene: 5. CDR3 size: 13 residues. Per germline, CDR1 SQVTM and CDR2 ANQGSEA. Here the CDR3 reads CSVVVQGKETQYF. CDR3 in DNA: TGCAGCGTTGTAGTACAGGGGAAAGAGACCCAGTACTTC.

The chain uses TRBV5-1 and TRBJ2-1, with 8 bases matching TRBD2. V lost 5 bases to trimming and J lost 8 bases; unmatched junction nucleotides: 6. Looked up from germline, CDR1 is SGHRS and CDR2 is YFSETQ. This CDR3 comprises 13 residues. The CDR3 DNA is TGCGCCAGCAGTTTGCGGACTAGCTATGAGCAGTTCTTC. This translates into CASSLRTSYEQFF.

This chain connects TRBV3-1 (or the pseudogene TRBV3-2) to TRBJ1-3, with D possibly being TRBD1 (6 bases). The germline V gene encodes CDR1 LGHDT and CDR2 YNNKEL (reference sequence). V lost 6 bases, J lost 1 base, and 10 bases lay in between. The CDR3 loop spans 14 amino acids. CDR3: CASSPQGSGNTIYF. The CDR3 DNA is TGTGCCAGCAGTCCGCAGGGGTCTGGAAACACCATATATTTT.

This chain uses TRBV3-1 (or the pseudogene TRBV3-2) with TRBJ1-2; 7 bases are a match to TRBD1. Germline values: CDR1 LGHDT, CDR2 YNNKEL (reference sequence). This CDR3 contains 13 residues. V gave up 1 base and J gave up 6 bases; unmatched junction bases: 2. Here the CDR3 DNA reads TGTGCCAGCAGCCAAGCACAGGGGAATGGCTACACCTTC. Its protein is CASSQAQGNGYTF.

This chain connects TRBV28 to TRBJ2-7, with 8 nucleotides matching TRBD2. CDR3 length: 13 amino acids. The germline V gene has CDR1 MDHEN and CDR2 SYDVKM. The trim removed 6 bases at V and 4 bases at J, leaving 5 bases unmatched. The CDR3, as DNA: TGTGCCAGCAGAACTAGCGGCTTATACGAGCAGTACTTC. This translates into CASRTSGLYEQYF. Looking up the rest from reference TRBV28 and TRBJ2-7 gives the full variable domain: DVKVTQSSRYLVKRTGEKVFLECVQDMDHENMFWYRQDPGLGLRLIYFSYDVKMKEKGDIPEGYSVSREKKERFSLILESASTNQTSMYLCASRTSGLYEQYFGPGTRLTVT.

The rearrangement joins TRBV11-3 to TRBJ2-5, with a weak D call TRBD2 (5 bases). The CDR3 consists of 15 residues. Germline CDR1 reads SGHNT; CDR2 reads YENEEA. V was clipped by 1 base and J by 2 bases, with 11 bases between them. CDR3 sequence: CASSLGQRRQETQYF. DNA for the CDR3: TGTGCCAGCAGCTTAGGTCAGCGGCGGCAAGAGACCCAGTACTTC.

This chain connects TRBV5-1 to TRBJ2-2; a weak D match, TRBD2 (5 bases). V lost 2 bases and J lost 6, with 14 bases in between. CDR3 size: 15 residues. CDR1 is SGHRS and CDR2 is YFSETQ in the germline V gene. The CDR3 DNA reads as TGCGCCAGCAGCTTAGCTTCGCCTAGCCCCGGGGAGCTGTTTTTT. Amino acids: CASSLASPSPGELFF.

This chain joins TRBV10-3 and TRBJ1-3; D is unclear. Germline V gives CDR1 ENHRY, CDR2 SYGVKD. Trimming pared 0 bases from V and 2 bases from J, leaving 11 bases between. This CDR3 has 16 amino acids. The CDR3 DNA sequence: TGTGCCATCAGTGAGTCTGGCGGTAACCCTGGAAACACCATATATTTT. Translating gives CAISESGGNPGNTIYF.

The rearrangement links TRBV7-2 to TRBJ1-2; the D gene is possibly TRBD1 (5 bases). Germline V lookup: CDR1 SGHTA, CDR2 FQGNSA. CDR3 length: 14 residues. V lost 0 bases and J 3 bases, leaving 8 bases between the germline ends. The CDR3 reads CASSLAGEDYGYTF. Here the CDR3 DNA reads TGTGCCAGCAGCTTAGCAGGGGAGGACTATGGCTACACCTTC. The full variable domain, completed using reference TRBV7-2 and TRBJ1-2, is GAGVSQSPSNKVTEKGKDVELRCDPISGHTALYWYRQSLGQGLEFLIYFQGNSAPDKSGLPSDRFSAERTGGSVSTLTIQRTQQEDSAVYLCASSLAGEDYGYTFGSGTRLTVV.

The chain combines TRBV23-1 with TRBJ1-5; TRBD1 matches at 8 bases. TRBV23-1 carries the ORF label, with uncertain function. The junction had 10 bases not matched to a gene; V was cut back by 2 bases and J by 1 base. The CDR3 has 18 residues. As DNA, the CDR3 is TGCGCCAGCAGTCAAGCGGACAGGGTAAGATTAAGCAATCAGCCCCAGCATTTT. Protein: CASSQADRVRLSNQPQHF.

This chain links TRBV7-9 with TRBJ2-3; 8 nucleotides align to TRBD2. V shed 5 bases and J 4 bases; nucleotides not matched to a gene: 5. From germline, CDR1 is SEHNR and CDR2 FQNEAQ (reference sequence). The CDR3 spans 14 residues. In nucleotides, the CDR3 is TGTGCCAGCAGCACACCTAGCGGGTCAGATACGCAGTATTTT. Protein: CASSTPSGSDTQYF.

The chain is built from TRBV7-6 and TRBJ1-1; 7 nucleotides match TRBD1. This CDR3 is 15 amino acids long. Germline V gives CDR1 SGHVS, CDR2 FNYEAQ. Trimming cost V 0 bases and J 4 bases; bases outside gene matches: 5. The CDR3 coding sequence is TGTGCCAGCAGCTTAGCGCTCCAGGGGGTCACTGAAGCTTTCTTT. It yields the protein CASSLALQGVTEAFF. The full variable domain, completed using reference TRBV7-6 and TRBJ1-1, is GAGVSQSPRYKVTKRGQDVALRCDPISGHVSLYWYRQALGQGPEFLTYFNYEAQQDKSGLPNDRFSAERPEGSISTLTIQRTEQRDSAMYRCASSLALQGVTEAFFGQGTRLTVV.